This T cell receptor (beta chain) was recovered during a study of cytomegalovirus exposure and HLA in healthy donors. Between the trimmed V and J ends, which lost 2 bases and 4 bases, there was a span of 15 bases. Germline CDR1 is SGHAT and CDR2 is FQNNGV. This CDR3 has 17 residues. Study observations and caveats: A previous analysis found most TCR beta V segments productive roughly 87% or roughly 30% of the time. Among CMV-associated TCR beta chains, most appeared HLA-restricted in a later analysis.

As to this clone: Antigen specificity is unknown.

Vbeta (60) and Jbeta (13) primers were used in the PCR. The method was immunoSEQ multiplex PCR; TCRdb's version includes in-frame clones alone and lacks a portion of them. The repertoire has about 200,000 clones, roughly three quarters of them found once; the top ten carry about 1.5%. The chain joins TRBV11-2 to TRBJ1-6; maybe TRBD1 (5 bases). The TCR was taken from a man aged 45-65 years in good health and CMV-seronegative. The sequencing input was PBMCs. The CDR3 region has the DNA TGTGCCAGCAGCTTATCGTCGCGGGGGGGGTATAATTCACCCCTCCACTTT. Its protein product is CASSLSSRGGYNSPLHF.